The T cell receptor beta chain described here comes from a study of blood T cell repertoires in COVID-19. Germline CDR1 and CDR2: SQVTM and ANQGSEA. This CDR3 comprises 13 residues. V lost 0 bases and J lost 3, with 8 bases in between. The data were produced by immunoSEQ multiplex PCR, yet TCRdb's version contains in-frame clones alone and is incomplete. The sample yields a few hundred thousand clones, about 91% seen once. Sequencing input: peripheral blood. The TCR sequence derives from a woman in her forties or fifties with COVID-19, enrolled during active disease. The chain carries TRBV29-1 and TRBJ1-2; the D gene is possibly TRBD1 (5 bases). The CDR3 is CSVEDSGYYGYTF. CDR3 DNA: TGCAGCGTTGAAGACTCAGGGTACTATGGCTACACCTTC.